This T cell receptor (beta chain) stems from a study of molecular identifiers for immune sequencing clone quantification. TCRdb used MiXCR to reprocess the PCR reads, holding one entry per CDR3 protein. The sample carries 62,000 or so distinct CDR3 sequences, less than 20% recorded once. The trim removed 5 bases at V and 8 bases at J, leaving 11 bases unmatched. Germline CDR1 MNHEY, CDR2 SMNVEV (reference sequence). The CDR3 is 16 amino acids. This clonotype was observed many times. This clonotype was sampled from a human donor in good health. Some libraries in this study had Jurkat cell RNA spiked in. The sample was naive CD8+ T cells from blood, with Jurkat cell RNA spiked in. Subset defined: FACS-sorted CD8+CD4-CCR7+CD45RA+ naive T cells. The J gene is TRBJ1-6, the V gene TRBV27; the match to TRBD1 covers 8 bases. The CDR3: CASSPIGQGWDSPLHF. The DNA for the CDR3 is TGTGCCAGCAGTCCTATCGGACAGGGATGGGATTCACCCCTCCACTTT.